This TCR beta chain was sequenced in a study of blood T cell repertoires in COVID-19. Study at large: The United States, Italy and Spain supplied acute and convalescent COVID-19 samples.

Seattle enrolled patients during active infection and tracked them longitudinally. The CDR3 runs to 12 residues. Deletions cut 3 bases from V and 11 bases from J, with 16 bases between. Germline V gene lookup returns CDR1 GTSNPN and CDR2 SVGIG (reference sequence). Authors' methods: Scientists estimated how many nucleated cells there were by amplifying reference gene primers. Clones were sequenced by immunoSEQ multiplex PCR, and TCRdb holds only the in-frame ones, with some missing. That table furnishes V, J and clone size, whereas the DNA furnished D and trimming. Here the sample spans under 95,000 clones, approximately 90% being singletons.

The chain links TRBV30 to TRBJ1-1; D not resolved. Specimen: peripheral blood. This sequence originates from a man in his forties or fifties with COVID-19, enrolled during active disease. CDR3 sequence: CAWSPGPFTAFF. The CDR3 nucleotides are TGTGCCTGGAGCCCTGGGCCTTTTACGGCTTTCTTT.